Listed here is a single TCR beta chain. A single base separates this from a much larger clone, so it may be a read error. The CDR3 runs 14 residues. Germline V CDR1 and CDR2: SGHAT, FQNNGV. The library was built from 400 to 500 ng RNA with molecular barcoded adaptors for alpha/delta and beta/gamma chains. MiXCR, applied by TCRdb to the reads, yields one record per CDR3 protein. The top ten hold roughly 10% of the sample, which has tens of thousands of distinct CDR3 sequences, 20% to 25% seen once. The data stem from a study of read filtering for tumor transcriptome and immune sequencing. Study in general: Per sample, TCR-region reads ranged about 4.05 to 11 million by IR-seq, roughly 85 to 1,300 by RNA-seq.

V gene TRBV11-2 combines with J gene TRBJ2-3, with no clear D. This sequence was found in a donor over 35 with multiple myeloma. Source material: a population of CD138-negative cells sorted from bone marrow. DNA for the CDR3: TGTGCCAACAGCTTACTCCCGGTTACAGATACGCAGTATTTT. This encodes CANSLLPVTDTQYF.